The 29 T cell receptor beta chains presented below share a single source sample, sequenced in a study of T-cell memory formation after mild COVID-19. From the 5' RACE reads, TCRdb called clonotypes with MiXCR, one entry per CDR3 protein. The repertoire holds a few hundred thousand distinct CDR3 sequences, with roughly 15% as singletons. Sequenced input: PBMCs or a T cell subset sorted from them (not recorded which). The receptors stem from a man aged 18-30 years who had mild COVID-19 (a few samples of this study predate the infection). Cell type and time point are not known.

The table lists this clonotype with a few counts. The chain links TRBV4-1 to TRBJ2-1; D gene uncertain. Germline V gene sequence: CDR1 MGHRA, CDR2 YSYEKL. The CDR3 is 14 residues long. Trimming stripped 0 bases from V and 8 bases from J, with 11 bases between. As DNA, the CDR3 is TGCGCCAGCAGCCAAGACCCCTCTTCTGATGAGCAGTTCTTC. Protein sequence: CASSQDPSSDEQFF.

CDR3 sequence reads: CASSARRSSSDGYTF. The CDR3 DNA follows: TGTGCCAGCAGCGCCCGACGGAGCTCATCCGATGGCTACACCTTC. J is TRBJ1-2 and V is TRBV11-2; no definite D call. CDR1 and CDR2 from the germline V gene are SGHAT and FQNNGV. This CDR3 has 15 residues. The ends were cut back, 5 bases at V and 6 bases at J, with 19 bases in the middle. Looking up the rest from reference TRBV11-2 and TRBJ1-2 gives the full variable domain: EAGVAQSPRYKIIEKRQSVAFWCNPISGHATLYWYQQILGQGPKLLIQFQNNGVVDDSQLPKDRFSAERLKGVDSTLKIQPAKLEDSAVYLCASSARRSSSDGYTFGSGTRLTVV.

This clonotype was counted between two and nine times. The chain recombines TRBV5-5 with TRBJ2-1, with D unresolved. In germline, CDR1 is SGHKS, CDR2 YYEKEE (reference sequence). Trimming took off 0 bases at V and 3 bases at J, with 7 bases between the two ends. The CDR3 sequence is 14 residues long. This chain's CDR3 is CASSLAVGYNEQFF. The CDR3 DNA follows: TGTGCCAGCAGCTTGGCTGTCGGCTACAATGAGCAGTTCTTC.

CDR3: CASSSHGLAGVEQYF. The CDR3, as DNA: TGTGCCAGCAGCTCGCATGGACTAGCGGGGGTTGAGCAGTACTTC. J is TRBJ2-7 and V is TRBV7-2; TRBD2 matches 13 bases. Unmatched junction bases numbered 7, after V lost 4 bases and J lost 7 bases. Germline values: CDR1 SGHTA, CDR2 FQGNSA. The CDR3 spans 15 residues.

The CDR3 DNA is TGTGCCAGCAGCTTAGTCCCGGACAGGGGGCCTGATGGCTACACCTTC. This encodes CASSLVPDRGPDGYTF. The chain uses TRBV7-2 and TRBJ1-2, with 11 positions matching TRBD1. The CDR3 runs 16 residues. Germline V CDR1 and CDR2: SGHTA, FQGNSA. The J segment lost 6 bases and the V segment lost 1 base, leaving 7 bases of the junction unmatched.

This clonotype was seen more than once but under ten times. V is TRBV7-9 and J is TRBJ2-5, with D perhaps TRBD1 (5 bases). The CDR3 spans 15 residues. Germline V gene lookup returns CDR1 SEHNR and CDR2 FQNEAQ (reference sequence). V was clipped by 5 bases and J by 3 bases, with 16 bases between them. The CDR3 is CASSLDTAGKETQYF. For the CDR3, the DNA is TGTGCCAGCAGCCTCGATACCGCAGGGAAAGAGACCCAGTACTTC.

This clonotype was counted between two and nine times. The chain employs TRBV12-3 or TRBV12-4 and TRBJ1-4; 12 bases map to TRBD1. The CDR3 is 14 residues long. V lost 5 bases, J lost 8 bases, and 3 bases stayed unmatched. The chain's CDR3 is CASSLGQGAEKLFF. DNA for the CDR3: TGTGCCAGCAGTCTGGGACAGGGGGCGGAAAAACTGTTTTTT.

This clonotype was seen a handful of times. The rearrangement uses TRBV25-1 and TRBJ2-7, with D tentatively TRBD1 or TRBD2 (5 bases each). V shed 9 bases and J shed 3 bases, with 18 bases lying between them. The CDR3 has 14 residues. The germline V gene has CDR1 MGHDK and CDR2 SYGVNS. The CDR3 DNA reads as TGTGCCAGAACGGGGCTGATAATGTTCTACGAGCAGTACGTC. Its protein product is CARTGLIMFYEQYV.

The CDR3 reads CATSRGKGQATYEQYF. CDR3 nucleotides: TGTGCCACCAGCAGAGGTAAAGGACAGGCGACCTACGAGCAGTACTTC. The chain links TRBV15 to TRBJ2-7; 7 bases agree with TRBD1. Germline lookup yields CDR1 LNHNV and CDR2 YYDKDF (reference sequence). The junction had 8 bases not matched to a gene; V was cut back by 1 base and J by 2 bases. CDR3 length equals 16 residues.

Only a few counts were recorded for this clonotype. J is TRBJ1-5 and V is TRBV12-3 or TRBV12-4, with a weak D call TRBD1 (5 bases). V shed 3 bases and J shed 6 bases, with 15 bases lying between them. This CDR3 contains 15 residues. CDR3 protein: CASSFGRQGGQPQHF. The DNA for the CDR3 is TGTGCCAGCAGTTTCGGGAGGCAGGGCGGTCAGCCCCAGCATTTT.

This clonotype appeared many times. The CDR3, as DNA: TGTGCCAGCAGCGTAGTGGACAGGGACACTGAAGCTTTCTTT. This sequence encodes CASSVVDRDTEAFF. The chain combines TRBV9 with TRBJ1-1; 8 bases map to TRBD1. CDR3 size: 14 residues. Germline V gene sequence: CDR1 SGDLS, CDR2 YYNGEE. After removal of 0 bases from V and 3 bases from J, the junction contained 1 base not matched to a gene.

This clonotype was counted many times. The J gene is TRBJ1-1, the V gene TRBV4-3; D perhaps matches TRBD1 (6 bases). Germline lookup yields CDR1 LGHNA and CDR2 YSLEER. Trimming took off 1 base at V and 4 bases at J, with 10 bases between the two ends. The CDR3 is made up of 14 amino acids. In DNA, the CDR3 is TGCGCCAGCAGCCAAGTACAGGGAAGCACTGAAGCTTTCTTT. The encoded protein is CASSQVQGSTEAFF.

V is TRBV7-3 and J is TRBJ2-5; the D call may be TRBD1 or TRBD2 (6 bases each). CDR3 length equals 14 residues. CDR1 and CDR2 (germline): SGHTA, FQGTGA. Trimming shortened V by 2 bases and J by 4 bases, and 11 bases separated the two germline ends. CDR3 DNA sequence: TGTGCCAGCAGCTTAGGTTGGGGGGCAGAGACCCAGTACTTC. It translates to CASSLGWGAETQYF.

The chain has TRBV4-1 and TRBJ2-5, with TRBD2 matching 10 bases. V trimming: 3 bases; J trimming: 7 bases; junction bases outside the gene matches: 11. CDR3 length: 16 amino acids. From germline, CDR1 is MGHRA and CDR2 YSYEKL. The CDR3 DNA reads TGCGCCAGCAGCCAGGTTCTTAGCGGGGGGCCAGGGACCCAGTACTTC. This translates into CASSQVLSGGPGTQYF.

In its sample, this clonotype was seen a few times. V gene TRBV7-3 combines with J gene TRBJ2-1, with D possibly being TRBD1 (6 bases). The CDR3 spans 13 residues. CDR1 is SGHTA and CDR2 is FQGTGA in the germline V gene. Trimming pared 3 bases from V and 10 bases from J, leaving 13 bases between. The CDR3 protein is CASSFGTIGEQFF. CDR3 DNA: TGTGCCAGCAGCTTTGGGACAATTGGCGAGCAGTTCTTC. The whole variable domain, filled in from reference TRBV7-3 and TRBJ2-1, reads GAGVSQTPSNKVTEKGKYVELRCDPISGHTALYWYRQSLGQGPEFLIYFQGTGAADDSGLPNDRFFAVRPEGSVSTLKIQRTERGDSAVYLCASSFGTIGEQFFGPGTRLTVL.

J is TRBJ1-2 and V is TRBV5-1; a weak D match, TRBD1 (5 bases). The CDR3 is 15 amino acids. Trimming removed 0 bases at V and 0 bases at J, with 9 bases between. CDR1 is SGHRS, CDR2 YFSETQ, per germline. CDR3 nucleotide sequence: TGCGCCAGCAGCTTGGGACAGATGGCTAACTATGGCTACACCTTC. Protein product: CASSLGQMANYGYTF.

This clonotype was seen repeatedly, ten times or more. Written as DNA, the CDR3 is TGTGCCAGCAGTTTATACGGGCAAGAGACCCAGTACTTC. Protein sequence: CASSLYGQETQYF. The chain has TRBV12-3 or TRBV12-4 and TRBJ2-5; no firm D call. This CDR3 has 13 amino acids. V lost 2 bases and J lost 2, with 6 bases in between.

The rearrangement uses TRBV4-1 and TRBJ2-1; no firm D call. The germline CDR1 and CDR2 sequences are MGHRA and YSYEKL. V was clipped by 0 bases and J by 13 bases, with 7 bases between them. This CDR3 is built from 11 residues. CDR3 in amino acids: CASSQEGAQFF. Written as DNA, the CDR3 is TGCGCCAGCAGCCAAGAAGGAGCCCAGTTCTTC.

This clonotype turned up a few times. J is TRBJ2-4 and V is TRBV6-6; 8 bases agree with TRBD2. This CDR3 spans 15 amino acids. Trimming cost V 3 bases and J 4 bases; bases outside gene matches: 5. Germline values: CDR1 MNHNY, CDR2 SVGAGI (reference sequence). The CDR3 spells CASSYLAGGKNIQYF. CDR3 in DNA: TGTGCCAGCAGTTATTTGGCGGGGGGTAAAAACATTCAGTACTTC.

This clonotype showed up many times. The rearrangement uses TRBV20-1 and TRBJ2-3; the match to TRBD2 covers 7 bases. The V and J ends lost 5 bases and 1 base, in that order; junction bases with no gene match: 6. The CDR3 has 14 residues. From germline, CDR1 is DFQATT and CDR2 SNEGSKA (reference sequence). This chain's CDR3 is CSAALLAGTDTQYF. The CDR3 bases are TGCAGTGCTGCCCTTCTAGCGGGCACAGATACGCAGTATTTT.

This clonotype showed up just a few times. The CDR3 protein is CASSLLQGADTGELFF. DNA of the CDR3: TGCGCCAGCAGCCTACTACAGGGGGCGGACACCGGGGAGCTGTTTTTT. The gene calls are TRBV4-3 and TRBJ2-2; 9 bases are a match to TRBD1. The CDR3 covers 16 residues. Germline V gene lookup returns CDR1 LGHNA and CDR2 YSLEER. The V segment lost 4 bases and the J segment 3 bases; nucleotides outside the gene matches: 6.

This clonotype has a handful of counts. The chain employs TRBV30 and TRBJ1-2; TRBD1 matches at 8 bases. V lost 7 bases, J lost 2 bases, and 6 bases stayed unmatched. Germline V gene sequence: CDR1 GTSNPN, CDR2 SVGIG (reference sequence). This CDR3 has 13 residues. This CDR3 is CAYYRGLNYGYTF. In nucleotides, the CDR3 is TGTGCCTACTACAGGGGGTTGAACTATGGCTACACCTTC.

Ten or more counts support this clonotype. This chain links TRBV12-3 or TRBV12-4 with TRBJ2-2; D is uncertain. The V end lost 1 base, the J end lost 8 bases, and 8 bases lay between the germline ends. The CDR3 is made up of 13 amino acids. CDR3: CASSLGRLGELFF. CDR3 coding DNA: TGTGCCAGCAGTTTAGGGCGGCTGGGGGAGCTGTTTTTT.

The chain uses TRBV4-1 and TRBJ1-1; 7 bases line up with TRBD1. J lost 5 bases, V lost 1 base, and 7 bases had no gene match. Germline CDR1 and CDR2: MGHRA and YSYEKL. This CDR3 region has 15 residues. The CDR3 is CASSQVVTGITEAFF. The CDR3 region has the DNA TGCGCCAGCAGCCAAGTAGTGACAGGGATAACTGAAGCTTTCTTT.

This clonotype was observed a handful of times. The chain links TRBV6-5 to TRBJ2-3, with unresolved D. Germline V CDR1 and CDR2: MNHEY, SVGAGI. The CDR3 sequence is 12 residues long. The germline V and J ends were trimmed by 4 bases and 2 bases, with 4 bases remaining between them. The CDR3, as DNA: TGTGCCAGCAGTTTAGACACAGATACGCAGTATTTT. Translated: CASSLDTDTQYF.

This clonotype has a count of ten or more. This chain links TRBV7-6 with TRBJ2-1, with 10 bases fitting TRBD1. The junction had 12 bases not matched to a gene; V was cut back by 7 bases and J by 9 bases. Germline V CDR1 and CDR2: SGHVS, FNYEAQ. The CDR3 consists of 15 residues. For the CDR3, the DNA is TGTGCCAGCAACCCGGGACAGGGGTTACGGGGTGAGCAGTTCTTC. This gives the protein CASNPGQGLRGEQFF.

Only a few counts were recorded for this clonotype. V usage is TRBV27 and J usage is TRBJ2-5, with no clear D. The V gene lost 4 bases and the J gene lost 6 bases, with 18 bases spanning the gap. The CDR3 loop spans 15 amino acids. CDR1 and CDR2 (germline): MNHEY, SMNVEV (reference sequence). The CDR3 region is CASSSSWNTGKTQYF. Here the CDR3 DNA reads TGTGCCAGCAGTTCGAGTTGGAATACTGGAAAGACCCAGTACTTC.

This clonotype was observed a handful of times. The genes are TRBV4-2 and TRBJ2-7, with 8 bases aligning to TRBD2. The CDR3 length is 15 residues. Germline V gene data show CDR1 as LGHNA and CDR2 as YNFKEQ. V shed 4 bases and J 1 base; nucleotides not matched to a gene: 6. CDR3 region: CASSPLGGGSYEQYF. In nucleotides, the CDR3 is TGTGCCAGCAGCCCCCTGGGCGGGGGGTCCTACGAGCAGTACTTC.

The chain uses TRBV7-9 and TRBJ1-5, with D maybe TRBD1 (5 bases). Trimming removed 4 bases from V and 9 bases from J, with 10 bases in between. CDR3 length: 12 residues. CDR1 is SEHNR and CDR2 is FQNEAQ in the germline V gene (reference sequence). CDR3 bases: TGTGCCAGCAGCTCGGGACCAACGCCCCAGCATTTT. It translates to CASSSGPTPQHF.